What follows describes a single TCR beta chain. Antigen: not known. Looked up from germline, CDR1 is WNHNN and CDR2 is SYGVQD (reference sequence). V was cut by 3 bases and J by 2 bases, with 7 bases left in between. CDR3 length: 13 residues. This specimen belongs to a study of T cell responses to AZD1222 COVID-19 vaccine. Study-wide results and limits: Only a handful of AZD1222 recipients, six or seven in all, had baseline seropositivity. Donors, mostly white British, included more females; clonal diversity was possibly underestimated. Repertoires were obtained solely post-peak T cell response.

Produced via immunoSEQ multiplex PCR; TCRdb's table is partial and in-frame only. This table holds about 190,000 clones, approximately 92% found once. This clonotype was sampled from an adult in good health. This chain joins TRBV10-1 and TRBJ1-1, with D unresolved. The specimen comprised peripheral blood, sampled on day 0 of AZD1222 vaccination. The CDR3 DNA reads TGCGCCAGCAGTGATTTGGGAAACACTGAAGCTTTCTTT. Translation gives CASSDLGNTEAFF.